Each of the 7 T cell receptor beta chains below was sequenced from the same sample in a study of OX40 agonist ivuxolimab in advanced cancers. Libraries were made using the immunoSEQ multiplex PCR assay. The source is immuneACCESS, and TCRdb retained only in-frame sequences with V and J called. Part of the clones is not carried over; for the studies checked, unresolved V genes explain less than half of this, and the remainder is unexplained. The sample profile shows about 53,000 clones; roughly 80% of them were found once. The ten largest account for roughly 1.1% of the sample. The starting material was CD4+ or CD8+ T cells sorted from blood, obtained in a trial of the OX40 agonist ivuxolimab. Receptors were obtained from an adult with an advanced solid tumor such as melanoma, head and neck, liver or kidney cancer.

The chain links TRBV9 to TRBJ2-6, with D perhaps TRBD1 (6 bases). Per the germline V gene, CDR1 is SGDLS and CDR2 is YYNGEE. The CDR3 loop spans 16 amino acids. Trimming shortened V by 3 bases and J by 0 bases, and 10 bases separated the two germline ends. The CDR3 loop reads CASSADSSSGANVLTF. The CDR3 DNA is TGTGCCAGCAGCGCGGACAGCAGCTCTGGGGCCAACGTCCTGACTTTC. The whole variable domain, remainder taken from reference TRBV9 and TRBJ2-6, is DSGVTQTPKHLITATGQRVTLRCSPRSGDLSVYWYQQSLDQGLQFLIQYYNGEERAKGNILERFSAQQFPDLHSELNLSSLELGDSALYFCASSADSSSGANVLTFGAGSRLTVL.

The chain has TRBV29-1 and TRBJ2-3; 9 nucleotides line up with TRBD1. Per germline, CDR1 SQVTM and CDR2 ANQGSEA. V dropped 2 bases and J dropped 0; count of bases not matched to a gene: 12. The CDR3 has 18 amino acids. CDR3 protein: CSVEFLSGTGTSTDTQYF. The DNA of the CDR3 is TGCAGCGTTGAATTCCTGTCCGGGACAGGGACAAGCACAGATACGCAGTATTTT.

The chain joins TRBV15 to TRBJ1-4, with TRBD1 matching 10 bases. The CDR3 is 15 amino acids. CDR1 is LNHNV and CDR2 is YYDKDF in the germline V gene (reference sequence). The V gene end was trimmed by 2 bases and the J gene end by 8 bases; junction bases not matched to a gene: 5. CDR3 sequence reads: CATSRKTGGKEKLFF. Written as DNA, the CDR3 is TGTGCCACCAGCAGAAAGACAGGGGGCAAGGAAAAACTGTTTTTT.

CDR3 amino acids: CAISEMQGTSTDTQYF. CDR3 DNA sequence: TGTGCCATCAGTGAGATGCAGGGAACCAGCACAGATACGCAGTATTTT. The V and J genes are TRBV10-3 and TRBJ2-3; D is perhaps TRBD1 (5 bases). Trimming removed 2 bases from V and 0 bases from J, with 12 bases in between. The CDR3 has 16 residues. Looked up from germline, CDR1 is ENHRY and CDR2 is SYGVKD.

The gene calls are TRBV5-6 and TRBJ2-4, with no clear D. The CDR3 runs to 17 residues. Deletions cut 0 bases from V and 0 bases from J, with 13 bases between. Looked up from germline, CDR1 is SGHDT and CDR2 is YYEEEE. The CDR3 coding sequence is TGTGCCAGCAGCTTGGGACCCCCCGAGAGAGCCAAAAACATTCAGTACTTC. It specifies CASSLGPPERAKNIQYF. The full variable domain, completed using reference TRBV5-6 and TRBJ2-4, is DAGVTQSPTHLIKTRGQQVTLRCSPKSGHDTVSWYQQALGQGPQFIFQYYEEEERQRGNFPDRFSGHQFPNYSSELNVNALLLGDSALYLCASSLGPPERAKNIQYFGAGTRLSVL.

This chain connects TRBV6-5 to TRBJ1-1; 7 bases align to TRBD1. The CDR3 length is 14 residues. The germline CDR1 and CDR2 sequences are MNHEY and SVGAGI. The V segment lost 7 bases and the J segment 7 bases; nucleotides outside the gene matches: 12. This chain's CDR3 is CASKATGASIEAFF. CDR3 in DNA: TGTGCCAGCAAAGCCACAGGGGCTTCCATTGAAGCTTTCTTT.

This chain links TRBV21-1 with TRBJ1-3. TRBV21-1 is tagged as a pseudogene. This CDR3 is 16 amino acids long. The CDR3: CASSTSRGSSGNTIYF. CDR3 bases: TGTGCCAGCAGCACATCCCGGGGAAGCTCTGGAAACACCATATATTTT.